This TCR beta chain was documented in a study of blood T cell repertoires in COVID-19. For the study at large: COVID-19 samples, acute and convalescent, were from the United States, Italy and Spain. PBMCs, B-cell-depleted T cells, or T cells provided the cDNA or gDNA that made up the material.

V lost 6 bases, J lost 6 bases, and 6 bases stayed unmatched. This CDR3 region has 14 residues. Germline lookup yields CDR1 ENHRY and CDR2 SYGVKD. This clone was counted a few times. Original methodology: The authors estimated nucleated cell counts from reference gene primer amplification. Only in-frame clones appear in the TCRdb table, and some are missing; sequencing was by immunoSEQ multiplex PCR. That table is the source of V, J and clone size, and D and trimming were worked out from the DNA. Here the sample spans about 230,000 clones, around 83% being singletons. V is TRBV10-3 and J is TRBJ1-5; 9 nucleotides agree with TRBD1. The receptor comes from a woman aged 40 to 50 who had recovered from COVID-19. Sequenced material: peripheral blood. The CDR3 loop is CAISDTGGGQPQHF. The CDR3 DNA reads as TGTGCCATCAGCGACACAGGGGGCGGTCAGCCCCAGCATTTT.